These T cell receptor beta chains were read from a single sample in a study of cytomegalovirus exposure and HLA in healthy donors. TCRdb's copy holds only in-frame clones and misses some; the assay was immunoSEQ multiplex PCR. This table has 82,000 or so clones, 10% appearing once. The material sequenced was PBMCs. These TCRs come from a man in his 60s in good health and CMV-seropositive. CDR3s leave out the opening cysteine and the closing phenylalanine or tryptophan.

>TRBV28|TRBJ1-4
ASSLAGGANNEKLF
>TRBV9|TRBJ2-7
ASNQRGPYEQY
>TRBV13|TRBJ2-7
ASSGGGLSATYEQY
>TRBV4-1|TRBJ2-5
ASSQWELAGTQETQY
>TRBV6-6|TRBJ1-1
ASSYTETGVGEAF
>TRBV25-1|TRBJ1-6
ASRPDRVLSPLH
>TRBV6-5|TRBJ1-2
ASSTRQGEVGYT
>TRBV19|TRBJ2-1
ASSRRSYNEQF
>TRBV6-4|TRBJ2-3
ASGLSGGDTQY
>TRBV5-1|TRBJ1-4
ASTGTANEKLF
>TRBV7-3|TRBJ2-1
ASSSPDSYNEQF
>TRBV6-5|TRBJ1-3
ASSYDRDDGNTIY
>TRBV9|TRBJ2-7
ASSPRGRTYEQY
>TRBV30|TRBJ2-3
ACNRDRGADTQY
>TRBV5-4|TRBJ2-2
ASSSGTGGTGELF
>TRBV30|TRBJ1-1
ACTLKRNTEAF
>TRBV19|TRBJ2-5
ASSSPAEGKETQY